The T cell receptor (beta chain) described here comes from a study of TIL therapy for anti-PD-1-resistant metastatic lung cancer. The overall study: Median tumor PD-L1 proportion score was under 6.5%. Tumors carried a median about 1.5 non-synonymous mutations per megabase.

Time point given: pre-treatment sample, taken before nivolumab and TIL therapy. Enrollment ran from late 2017 to January 2020. This CDR3 has 15 residues. Germline V lookup: CDR1 SGHDT, CDR2 YYEEEE. The junction had 6 bases not matched to a gene; V was cut back by 0 bases and J by 7 bases. This was the immunoSEQ v3 assay. Libraries were sequenced to some 2 million read pairs (survey) or roughly 4.5-6 million (deep). Method: immunoSEQ multiplex PCR; TCRdb's copy keeps in-frame clones and lacks some. Here the sample spans roughly 54,000 clones, about nine tenths being singletons. The source is a person aged 25 to 80 with non-small cell lung cancer. The genes are TRBV5-6 and TRBJ1-5; 8 bases agree with TRBD1. This specimen consisted of blood, obtained at baseline. In DNA form, the CDR3 reads TGTGCCAGCAGCTTGGCGGACAGGGCTGGGCAGCCCCAGCATTTT. Encoded protein: CASSLADRAGQPQHF.